A single sample is the source of the 19 T cell receptor beta chains below, sequenced in a study of CD8 T cells in ankylosing spondylitis. General study points: Seemingly characteristic of ankylosing spondylitis blood was a TCR beta motif consisting of roughly 8 highly homologous variants.

One entry per CDR3 protein, called by TCRdb with MiXCR from the 5' RACE reads. This table has fewer than 750,000 distinct CDR3 sequences, about 20% appearing once. No antigen has been assigned to these receptors. The sequencing sample was made of blood, either unsorted or a sorted T cell fraction (not recorded which). These receptors all stem from a male donor with ankylosing spondylitis.

This chain uses TRBV12-3 or TRBV12-4 with TRBJ1-1; 8 bases agree with TRBD1. The CDR3 has 13 amino acids. J was trimmed by 5 bases and V by 4 bases; bases with no gene match: 3. CDR3 DNA sequence: TGTGCCAGCAGTTGGACAGGGCCGACTGAAGCTTTCTTT. This translates into CASSWTGPTEAFF.

This clonotype was counted only a few times. This chain uses TRBV5-1 with TRBJ1-2; the D gene is possibly TRBD1 (5 bases). Between the trimmed V and J ends, which lost 4 bases and 4 bases, there was a span of 20 bases. The germline gives CDR1 SGHRS, CDR2 YFSETQ. The CDR3 has 16 residues. The CDR3 bases are TGCGCCAGCAGCGCCAGCCCCGGGGGACCGACCTATGGCTACACCTTC. Protein product: CASSASPGGPTYGYTF.

This clonotype was seen more than once but under ten times. The rearrangement joins TRBV5-1 to TRBJ1-1; D unresolved. The CDR3 length is 13 residues. From germline, CDR1 is SGHRS and CDR2 YFSETQ. V was shortened by 4 bases and J by 7 bases, with 14 bases between the two germline ends. CDR3 protein: CASSPLGVSEAFF. CDR3 sequence (DNA): TGCGCCAGCAGCCCCCTGGGAGTGAGTGAAGCTTTCTTT.

The table lists this clonotype with a few counts. The V call is TRBV4-3, the J call TRBJ2-1; 8 nucleotides agree with TRBD2. The V gene end was trimmed by 0 bases and the J gene end by 9 bases; junction bases not matched to a gene: 10. CDR1 is LGHNA, CDR2 YSLEER, per germline. The CDR3 loop spans 16 amino acids. Here the CDR3 DNA reads TGCGCCAGCAGCCAAGACTTATCTGGACTAGCTATTGAGCAGTTCTTC. Amino acid sequence: CASSQDLSGLAIEQFF.

The chain couples TRBV20-1 to TRBJ1-5; possibly TRBD1 for D (5 bases). Germline V gene sequence: CDR1 DFQATT, CDR2 SNEGSKA (reference sequence). Trimming took off 0 bases at V and 9 bases at J, with 15 bases between the two ends. This CDR3 is built from 14 residues. CDR3 DNA sequence: TGCAGTGCTAGAGAGGGACGGTCCAACGGGCCCCAGCATTTT. It translates to CSAREGRSNGPQHF.

This clonotype appeared many times. The DNA for the CDR3 is TGCGCCAGCAGCTCCGGGACAGGGGGCGCCCTGAACACTGAAGCTTTCTTT. The encoded protein is CASSSGTGGALNTEAFF. The chain employs TRBV5-1 and TRBJ1-1; 12 bases are a match to TRBD1. Germline lookup yields CDR1 SGHRS and CDR2 YFSETQ. The CDR3 totals 17 residues. V shed 3 bases and J 0 bases; nucleotides not matched to a gene: 6.

There are a few counts of this clonotype. The V call is TRBV20-1, the J call TRBJ2-7, with TRBD2 identical over 8 bases. CDR3 size: 13 residues. Trimming cost V 6 bases and J 6 bases; bases outside gene matches: 10. Germline V gene sequence: CDR1 DFQATT, CDR2 SNEGSKA (reference sequence). The CDR3 loop is CSAKGTSLGEQYF. DNA of the CDR3: TGCAGTGCAAAGGGGACTAGTTTGGGCGAGCAGTACTTC.

The chain is built from TRBV12-3 or TRBV12-4 and TRBJ2-3; no reliable D call. Deletions cut 3 bases from V and 3 bases from J, with 10 bases between. This CDR3 comprises 14 residues. The DNA for the CDR3 is TGTGCCAGCAGTTTCCCAGTTAGGACAGATACGCAGTATTTT. It is translated as CASSFPVRTDTQYF.

The chain combines TRBV5-1 with TRBJ1-2; 7 bases line up with TRBD1. The V gene's germline CDR1 is SGHRS and CDR2 YFSETQ. This CDR3 has 20 residues. V gave up 4 bases and J gave up 0 bases; unmatched junction bases: 21. The CDR3 protein is CASSGATNRDRSPSNYGYTF. The CDR3 nucleotides are TGCGCCAGCAGCGGAGCAACGAACCGGGACAGATCCCCTTCTAACTATGGCTACACCTTC.

The table lists this clonotype with a few counts. The chain couples TRBV29-1 to TRBJ2-7; the D gene is possibly TRBD2 (6 bases). This CDR3 contains 14 residues. The V end was cut by 6 bases, the J end by 0 bases, with 15 bases between. Germline V gene lookup returns CDR1 SQVTM and CDR2 ANQGSEA. CDR3 DNA sequence: TGCAGCGTCGGAGGGGACTTAAGCTCCTACGAGCAGTACTTC. This translates into CSVGGDLSSYEQYF.

This clonotype was seen only a few times. J is TRBJ2-3 and V is TRBV20-1, with TRBD2 matching 14 bases. V lost 5 bases, J lost 3 bases, and 7 bases stayed unmatched. The germline V gene encodes CDR1 DFQATT and CDR2 SNEGSKA (reference sequence). This CDR3 spans 16 amino acids. The CDR3: CSAARTSGGLTDTQYF. The CDR3 DNA sequence: TGCAGTGCTGCCCGGACTAGCGGGGGGCTGACAGATACGCAGTATTTT.

This sequence joins TRBV2 and TRBJ1-1, with D perhaps matching TRBD1 (6 bases). The CDR3 has 15 residues. V lost 2 bases to trimming and J lost 0 bases, with 10 bases between them. Germline assignment: CDR1 SNHLY and CDR2 FYNNEI. The CDR3 DNA reads as TGTGCCAGCAGTGAATGGGACACATTGAACACTGAAGCTTTCTTT. Its translation: CASSEWDTLNTEAFF.

The chain combines TRBV21-1 with TRBJ2-7; TRBD1 is taken as the D call from the table, unchecked against the DNA. TRBV21-1 is a recognized pseudogene. The CDR3 covers 15 residues. The CDR3 DNA reads TGTGCCAGCAGCCCGCAGGGACAGGCTTATTACGAGCAGTACTTC. Translated: CASSPQGQAYYEQYF.

The sample holds a few counts of this clonotype. The chain uses TRBV24-1 and TRBJ1-4; TRBD1 is a possible D gene (5 bases). This CDR3 spans 17 amino acids. Germline V lookup: CDR1 KGHDR, CDR2 SFDVKD. V lost 4 bases and J lost 0, with 14 bases in between. CDR3 region: CATSEWTRRTTNEKLFF. CDR3 coding DNA: TGTGCCACCAGTGAATGGACAAGACGAACAACTAATGAAAAACTGTTTTTT.

The rearrangement uses TRBV12-3 or TRBV12-4 and TRBJ2-7, with D perhaps assigned TRBD1 or TRBD2 (6 bases each). The CDR3 contains 16 residues. V lost 2 bases to trimming and J lost 2 bases, with 16 bases between them. The CDR3: CASSLIRGVPPYEQYF. In DNA, the CDR3 is TGTGCCAGCAGTTTAATTAGGGGGGTTCCCCCCTACGAGCAGTACTTC.

This clonotype was found many times. The V and J genes are TRBV12-3 or TRBV12-4 and TRBJ2-2, with D uncertain. The CDR3 sequence is 13 residues long. V lost 3 bases and J 1 base, leaving 3 bases between the germline ends. The CDR3 region is CASSFWNTGELFF. As DNA, the CDR3 is TGTGCCAGCAGTTTCTGGAACACCGGGGAGCTGTTTTTT.

This rearrangement joins TRBV12-3 or TRBV12-4 to TRBJ2-1, with D maybe TRBD2 (5 bases). The length of the CDR3 is 15 residues. Between the trimmed V and J ends, which lost 4 bases and 0 bases, there was a span of 10 bases. DNA for the CDR3: TGTGCCAGCAGTTCCAGGACTCCCTCCTACAATGAGCAGTTCTTC. As protein: CASSSRTPSYNEQFF.

The chain has TRBV6-6 and TRBJ1-1; D is undetermined. CDR1 and CDR2 from the germline V gene are MNHNY and SVGAGI (reference sequence). The CDR3 length is 12 residues. V dropped 3 bases and J dropped 8 bases, with 10 bases sitting between them. The CDR3 sequence: CASSYVQNEAFF. The CDR3 bases are TGTGCCAGCAGTTATGTGCAGAACGAAGCTTTCTTT.

The genes are TRBV6-5 and TRBJ1-5; no reliable D call. The CDR3 is 13 residues long. V lost 3 bases, J lost 6 bases, and 9 bases lay in between. Germline-derived CDR1 and CDR2 are MNHEY and SVGAGI. The CDR3 DNA is TGTGCCAGCAGTTATCGCGTGGGTCAGCCCCAGCATTTT. Translation gives CASSYRVGQPQHF.